Reported below is one TCR beta chain. Its antigen is undetermined. The length of the CDR3 is 13 residues. V was clipped by 2 bases and J by 4 bases, with 11 bases between them. Germline loops: CDR1 GTSNPN, CDR2 SVGIG (reference sequence). This sample stems from a study of cytomegalovirus exposure and HLA in healthy donors. Study background: Earlier sequencing of approximately 200 million T cells yielded around 100 million unique TCR beta sequences. The study's findings and limits: A later analysis revealed that TCR association rates differed between HLA loci, peaking at DRB1 and bottoming out at HLA-C.

Researchers ran the PCR with 60 Vbeta and 13 Jbeta primers. Data came from immunoSEQ multiplex PCR; TCRdb stores just in-frame clones and leaves some out. The repertoire holds about 170,000 clones, with 75% to 80% as singletons. This sequence was found in a woman aged 45 to 65 in good health and CMV-seropositive. The source material was PBMCs. V gene TRBV30 combines with J gene TRBJ2-5; D perhaps matches TRBD2 (5 bases). This chain's CDR3 is CAWSSPGGETQYF. The CDR3 nucleotides read TGTGCCTGGAGTTCACCTGGAGGAGAGACCCAGTACTTC.